The 26 T cell receptor beta chains given below trace back to one sample, sequenced in a study of blood T cell repertoires in COVID-19. Assay used: immunoSEQ multiplex PCR; TCRdb lists only in-frame clones, some missing. This table has some 310,000 clones, roughly nine tenths appearing once. Sequences were obtained from peripheral blood. Every receptor here comes from a young woman with COVID-19, enrolled during active disease.

V usage is TRBV6-5 and J usage is TRBJ1-5, with 10 bases matching TRBD1. The V gene's germline CDR1 is MNHEY and CDR2 SVGAGI. Trimming removed 6 bases from V and 5 bases from J; junction bases left unmatched: 4. The CDR3 length is 14 residues. This CDR3 reads CASSTGTGDQPQHF. The CDR3 bases are TGTGCCAGCAGCACCGGGACAGGGGATCAGCCCCAGCATTTT.

The chain employs TRBV28 and TRBJ2-2, with D perhaps TRBD1 (5 bases). The germline V gene encodes CDR1 MDHEN and CDR2 SYDVKM. The CDR3 spans 14 residues. The V and J ends lost 4 bases and 3 bases respectively, with 9 bases between them. The DNA of the CDR3 is TGTGCCAGCAGTTACGTAGGGGACACCGGGGAGCTGTTTTTT. Protein product: CASSYVGDTGELFF.

The rearrangement links TRBV27 to TRBJ2-1; D remains ambiguous. This CDR3 is 13 amino acids long. With 3 bases removed from V and 5 bases from J, the gap between germline ends came to 8 bases. Germline-derived CDR1 and CDR2 are MNHEY and SMNVEV (reference sequence). The CDR3 here is CASSFATHNEQFF. CDR3 coding DNA: TGTGCCAGCAGTTTTGCGACTCACAATGAGCAGTTCTTC.

This clone was counted between two and nine times. The chain carries TRBV19 and TRBJ1-1; 7 bases agree with TRBD1. Germline CDR1 reads LNHDA; CDR2 reads SQIVND (reference sequence). Trimming cost V 6 bases and J 5 bases; bases outside gene matches: 6. This CDR3 has 13 amino acids. The CDR3 region is CASSPTGRTEAFF. Written as DNA, the CDR3 is TGTGCCAGTAGCCCGACAGGGCGAACTGAAGCTTTCTTT.

The rearrangement uses TRBV6-1 and TRBJ1-5; D not certain. V lost 3 bases and J lost 6, with 15 bases in between. CDR1 and CDR2 from the germline V gene are MNHNS and SASEGT. This CDR3 is built from 15 residues. The DNA of the CDR3 is TGTGCCAGCAGTGATGACTCCTGGGCGGGTCAGCCCCAGCATTTT. Protein: CASSDDSWAGQPQHF.

This chain connects TRBV10-1 to TRBJ1-2; no clear D. The length of the CDR3 is 16 residues. Looked up from germline, CDR1 is WNHNN and CDR2 is SYGVQD (reference sequence). Trimming pared 1 base from V and 0 bases from J, leaving 12 bases between. The CDR3 nucleotides are TGCGCCAGCAGTGAGTTTCGACAACCTTCTAACTATGGCTACACCTTC. This encodes CASSEFRQPSNYGYTF.

V is TRBV4-2 and J is TRBJ2-7; 9 nucleotides agree with TRBD2. V shed 2 bases and J 5 bases; nucleotides not matched to a gene: 7. The CDR3 runs 15 residues. Germline-derived CDR1 and CDR2 are LGHNA and YNFKEQ. CDR3 nucleotide sequence: TGTGCCAGCAGCCAACGGCTAGCGGGGACCCACGAGCAGTACTTC. Protein: CASSQRLAGTHEQYF.

The rearrangement uses TRBV6-2 or TRBV6-3 and TRBJ1-5, with unresolved D. The germline V and J ends were trimmed by 5 bases and 4 bases, with 18 bases remaining between them. The CDR3 contains 16 residues. CDR1 is MNHEY, CDR2 SVGEGT, per germline. The CDR3 region is CASSLSTDGINQPQHF. CDR3 DNA: TGTGCCAGCAGTCTTTCCACGGACGGGATTAATCAGCCCCAGCATTTT.

The chain is built from TRBV25-1 and TRBJ2-6; D might be TRBD2 (6 bases). V was trimmed by 6 bases and J by 2 bases, leaving 14 bases between them. In germline, CDR1 is MGHDK, CDR2 SYGVNS. The CDR3 is 16 amino acids. The CDR3 spells CASSAHGGPGANVLTF. In nucleotides, the CDR3 is TGTGCCAGCAGCGCACACGGGGGACCTGGGGCCAACGTCCTGACTTTC.

The chain couples TRBV10-3 to TRBJ1-5; tentative D call: TRBD1 (6 bases). Trimming left V 8 bases short and J 7 bases short, with 21 bases between. Germline lookup yields CDR1 ENHRY and CDR2 SYGVKD. CDR3 length equals 15 residues. The CDR3 nucleotides are TGTGCCATCGTTAGTTGGGACACAGTATACCAGCCCCAGCATTTT. Its protein is CAIVSWDTVYQPQHF.

This chain uses TRBV28 with TRBJ1-2; TRBD1 agrees at 10 bases. Germline CDR1 reads MDHEN; CDR2 reads SYDVKM. The CDR3 has 15 residues. V was clipped by 6 bases and J by 6 bases; unmatched bases: 10. CDR3 residues: CASRNPGQGWNGYTF. In DNA, the CDR3 is TGTGCCAGCAGGAATCCGGGACAGGGGTGGAATGGCTACACCTTC.

This chain joins TRBV5-8 and TRBJ1-5; no definite D call. CDR3 length: 15 amino acids. V was cut by 0 bases and J by 0 bases, with 7 bases left in between. Per germline, CDR1 SGHTS and CDR2 YDEGEE. CDR3 DNA sequence: TGTGCCAGCAGCTTGGGAACTTATAGCAATCAGCCCCAGCATTTT. Its translation: CASSLGTYSNQPQHF.

The chain recombines TRBV5-4 with TRBJ2-7, with 11 bases matching TRBD2. The CDR3 loop spans 16 amino acids. Germline V CDR1 and CDR2: SGHNT, YYREEE (reference sequence). J lost 6 bases, V lost 0 bases, and 8 bases had no gene match. CDR3 region: CASSLGLAGGYGEQYF. Here the CDR3 DNA reads TGTGCCAGCAGCTTGGGCCTAGCGGGAGGATATGGCGAGCAGTACTTC.

The CDR3 coding sequence is TGTGCCAGCAGCTCACGGACAAACACAACTAATGAAAAACTGTTTTTT. This translates into CASSSRTNTTNEKLFF. This rearrangement joins TRBV5-4 to TRBJ1-4; a weak D match, TRBD1 (5 bases). Germline V CDR1 and CDR2: SGHNT, YYREEE (reference sequence). Trimming pared 3 bases from V and 0 bases from J, leaving 12 bases between. The CDR3 totals 16 residues.

V gene TRBV5-6 combines with J gene TRBJ1-2; D possibly corresponds to TRBD1 (5 bases). The germline V gene has CDR1 SGHDT and CDR2 YYEEEE. The V and J ends lost 5 bases and 1 base respectively, with 9 bases between them. This CDR3 has 13 amino acids. Here the CDR3 reads CASRLQVNYGYTF. In DNA, the CDR3 is TGTGCCAGCAGGCTACAGGTTAACTATGGCTACACCTTC.

The rearrangement uses TRBV5-4 and TRBJ2-7, with 7 bases lining up with TRBD2. J gave up 2 bases and V 4 bases, and 6 bases lay outside the gene matches. From germline, CDR1 is SGHNT and CDR2 YYREEE (reference sequence). This CDR3 is 14 amino acids long. The CDR3 loop is CASSPGGSTYEQYF. In nucleotides, the CDR3 is TGTGCCAGCAGCCCTGGCGGGAGTACCTACGAGCAGTACTTC.

The genes are TRBV12-2 and TRBJ1-5. TRBV12-2 is given as a pseudogene. The CDR3 covers 14 residues. The CDR3 nucleotides are TGTGCAAGTCGCGCCTCCCCTATTATGCAGCCCCAGCATTTT. This encodes CASRASPIMQPQHF.

The rearrangement links TRBV21-1 to TRBJ2-3; TRBD2 was called by the table and not checked on the DNA. TRBV21-1 is listed as a pseudogene. The CDR3 has 18 amino acids. CDR3 region: CASSKGRVEGGITDTQYF. CDR3 sequence (DNA): TGTGCCAGCAGCAAAGGGCGAGTAGAGGGAGGAATAACAGATACGCAGTATTTT.

The chain links TRBV7-9 to TRBJ2-1; 9 bases align to TRBD2. Trimming at V came to 0 bases and at J to 0 bases, leaving 9 bases not matched to a gene. CDR3 size: 19 residues. Germline CDR1 reads SEHNR; CDR2 reads FQNEAQ (reference sequence). The CDR3 sequence: CASSLASGSLLSSYNEQFF. In DNA, the CDR3 is TGTGCCAGCAGCTTAGCTAGCGGGAGTTTGCTGAGCTCCTACAATGAGCAGTTCTTC.

The rearrangement links TRBV19 to TRBJ2-1, with a weak D call TRBD1 (6 bases). The V gene lost 4 bases and the J gene lost 8 bases, with 12 bases spanning the gap. The CDR3 is 13 residues long. Looked up from germline, CDR1 is LNHDA and CDR2 is SQIVND (reference sequence). CDR3 protein: CASSNTRGDEQFF. The DNA of the CDR3 is TGTGCCAGTAGTAATACCAGGGGAGATGAGCAGTTCTTC.

This clone was counted only a few times. The V call is TRBV7-9, the J call TRBJ1-1; D gene unclear. This CDR3 comprises 14 residues. Per germline, CDR1 SEHNR and CDR2 FQNEAQ (reference sequence). Trimming pared 2 bases from V and 1 base from J, leaving 8 bases between. DNA for the CDR3: TGTGCCAGCAGCTTACCACTAGGGAACACTGAAGCTTTCTTT. Translating gives CASSLPLGNTEAFF.

The V gene is TRBV7-8, the J gene TRBJ2-5; 9 bases fit TRBD1. The CDR3 runs 14 residues. Trimming took 4 bases from V and 3 from J; bases not matched to a gene: 3. CDR1 is SGHVS, CDR2 FQNEAQ, per germline. The chain's CDR3 is CASSWGQGKETQYF. The DNA of the CDR3 is TGTGCCAGCAGCTGGGGACAGGGAAAAGAGACCCAGTACTTC.

V and J are TRBV19 and TRBJ1-1; D is perhaps TRBD1 (5 bases). Germline V gene data show CDR1 as LNHDA and CDR2 as SQIVND (reference sequence). The CDR3 contains 14 residues. With 6 bases removed from V and 0 bases from J, the gap between germline ends came to 11 bases. The DNA of the CDR3 is TGTGCCAGTAGACGGACAAATCTGAACACTGAAGCTTTCTTT. As protein: CASRRTNLNTEAFF.

The sample holds a few counts of this clone. This chain uses TRBV5-1 with TRBJ2-3, with 12 bases identical to TRBD2. Germline lookup yields CDR1 SGHRS and CDR2 YFSETQ. This CDR3 region has 16 residues. Trimming cost V 4 bases and J 0 bases; bases outside gene matches: 3. DNA for the CDR3: TGCGCCAGCAGCCCTGGGACTAGCGGGAGCACAGATACGCAGTATTTT. Its translation: CASSPGTSGSTDTQYF.

The gene calls are TRBV5-1 and TRBJ2-1, with 8 bases fitting TRBD1. The ends lost 2 bases at V and 8 bases at J; junction bases unmatched: 9. Germline V gives CDR1 SGHRS, CDR2 YFSETQ. The CDR3 loop spans 15 amino acids. For the CDR3, the DNA is TGCGCCAGCAGCTTCGGGTGGAAACAGGGGGATGAGCAGTTCTTC. It encodes CASSFGWKQGDEQFF.

The chain links TRBV5-8 to TRBJ2-7; 7 bases align to TRBD2. In germline, CDR1 is SGHTS, CDR2 YDEGEE. The CDR3 contains 14 residues. With V trimmed by 3 bases and J by 5 bases, 8 bases remained unmatched. The CDR3 reads CASSSESGMNEQYF. In DNA form, the CDR3 reads TGTGCCAGCAGCTCGGAAAGCGGGATGAACGAGCAGTACTTC.